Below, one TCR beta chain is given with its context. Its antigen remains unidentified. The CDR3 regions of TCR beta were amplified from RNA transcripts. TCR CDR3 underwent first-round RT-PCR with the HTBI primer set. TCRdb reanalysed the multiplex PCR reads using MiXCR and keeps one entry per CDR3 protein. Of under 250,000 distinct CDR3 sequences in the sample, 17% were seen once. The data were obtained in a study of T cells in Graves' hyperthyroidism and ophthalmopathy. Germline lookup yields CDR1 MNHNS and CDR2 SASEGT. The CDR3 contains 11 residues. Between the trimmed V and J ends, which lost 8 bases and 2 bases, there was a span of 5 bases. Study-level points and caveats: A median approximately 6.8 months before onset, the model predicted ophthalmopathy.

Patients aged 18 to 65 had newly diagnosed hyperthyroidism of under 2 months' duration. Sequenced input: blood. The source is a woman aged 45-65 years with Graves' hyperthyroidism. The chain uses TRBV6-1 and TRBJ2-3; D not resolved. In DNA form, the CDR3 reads TGTGCCAGCGGATACACAGATACGCAGTATTTT. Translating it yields CASGYTDTQYF.